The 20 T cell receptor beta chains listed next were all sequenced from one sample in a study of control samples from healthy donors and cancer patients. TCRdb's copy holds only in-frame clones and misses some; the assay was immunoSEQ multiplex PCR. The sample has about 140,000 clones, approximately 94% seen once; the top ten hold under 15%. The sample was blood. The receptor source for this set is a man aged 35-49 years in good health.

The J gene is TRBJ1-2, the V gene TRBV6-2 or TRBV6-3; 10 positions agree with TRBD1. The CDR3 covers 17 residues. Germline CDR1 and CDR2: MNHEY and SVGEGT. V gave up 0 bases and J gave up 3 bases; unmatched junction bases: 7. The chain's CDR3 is CASSYSRDRGSYYGYTF. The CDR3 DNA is TGTGCCAGCAGTTACTCGAGGGACAGGGGATCTTACTATGGCTACACCTTC.

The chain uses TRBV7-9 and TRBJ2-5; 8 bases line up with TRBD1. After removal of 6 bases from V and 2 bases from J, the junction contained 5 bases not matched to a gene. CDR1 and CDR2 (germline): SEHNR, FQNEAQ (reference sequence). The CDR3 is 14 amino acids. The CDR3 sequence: CASRGTGPQETQYF. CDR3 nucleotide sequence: TGTGCCAGCAGGGGGACAGGACCTCAAGAGACCCAGTACTTC.

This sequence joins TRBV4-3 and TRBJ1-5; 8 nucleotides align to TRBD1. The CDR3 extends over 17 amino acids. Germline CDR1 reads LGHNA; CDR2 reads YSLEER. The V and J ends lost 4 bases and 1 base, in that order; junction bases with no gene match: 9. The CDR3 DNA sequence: TGCGCCAGCAGCCCCGGACAGGGTGCGGGGAGCAATCAGCCCCAGCATTTT. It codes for CASSPGQGAGSNQPQHF.

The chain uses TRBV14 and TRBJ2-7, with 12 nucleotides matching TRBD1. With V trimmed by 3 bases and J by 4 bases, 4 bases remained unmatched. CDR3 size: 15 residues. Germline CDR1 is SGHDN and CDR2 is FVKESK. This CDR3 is CASSQKGQGAYEQYF. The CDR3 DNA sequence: TGTGCCAGCAGCCAGAAGGGACAGGGGGCGTACGAGCAGTACTTC.

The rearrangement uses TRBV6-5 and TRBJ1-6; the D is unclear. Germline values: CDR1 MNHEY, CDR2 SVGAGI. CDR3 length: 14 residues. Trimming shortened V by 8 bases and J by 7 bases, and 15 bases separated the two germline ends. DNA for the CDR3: TGTGCCAGCTCCCGGGCGGGTGTGAATTCACCCCTCCACTTT. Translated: CASSRAGVNSPLHF.

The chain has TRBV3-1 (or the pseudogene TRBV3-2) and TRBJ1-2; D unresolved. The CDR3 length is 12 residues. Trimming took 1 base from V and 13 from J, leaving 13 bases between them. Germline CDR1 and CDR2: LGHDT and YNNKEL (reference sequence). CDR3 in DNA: TGTGCCAGCAGCCAAGCCGGCCTGATCTGCACCTTC. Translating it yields CASSQAGLICTF.

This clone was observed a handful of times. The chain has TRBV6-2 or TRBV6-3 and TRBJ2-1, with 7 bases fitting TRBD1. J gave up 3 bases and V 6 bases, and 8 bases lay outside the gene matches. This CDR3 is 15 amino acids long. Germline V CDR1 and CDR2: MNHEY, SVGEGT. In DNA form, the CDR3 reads TGTGCCAGCAGCGAAACAGGGGACAACTACAATGAGCAGTTCTTC. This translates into CASSETGDNYNEQFF.

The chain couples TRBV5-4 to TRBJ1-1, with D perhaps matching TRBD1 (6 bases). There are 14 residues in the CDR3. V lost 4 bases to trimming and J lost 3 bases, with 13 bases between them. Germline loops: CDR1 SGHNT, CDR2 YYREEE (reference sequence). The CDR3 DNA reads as TGTGCCAGCAGCAAAAGCAGGGGAGACACTGAAGCTTTCTTT. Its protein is CASSKSRGDTEAFF.

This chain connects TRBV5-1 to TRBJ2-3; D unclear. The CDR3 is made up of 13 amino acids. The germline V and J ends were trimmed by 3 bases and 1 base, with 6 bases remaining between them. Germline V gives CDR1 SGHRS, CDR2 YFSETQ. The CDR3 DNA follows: TGCGCCAGCAGCTCCGCCGGCACAGATACGCAGTATTTT. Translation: CASSSAGTDTQYF.

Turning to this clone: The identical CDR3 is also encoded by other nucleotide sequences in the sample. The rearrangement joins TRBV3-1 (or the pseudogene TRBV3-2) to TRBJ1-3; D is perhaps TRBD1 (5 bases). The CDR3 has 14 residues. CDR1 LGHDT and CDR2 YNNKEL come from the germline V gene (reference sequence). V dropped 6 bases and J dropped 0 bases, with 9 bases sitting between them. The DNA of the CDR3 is TGTGCCAGCAGTCCCGGGACCTCTGGAAACACCATATATTTT. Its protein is CASSPGTSGNTIYF.

CDR3 nucleotides: TGTGCCAGCAGTGAAAGGACAGGGGGAAATGAGCAGTTCTTC. Encoded protein: CASSERTGGNEQFF. This chain joins TRBV6-1 and TRBJ2-1; 10 nucleotides align to TRBD1. Germline values: CDR1 MNHNS, CDR2 SASEGT. Trimming cost V 2 bases and J 7 bases; bases outside gene matches: 2. This CDR3 region has 14 residues.

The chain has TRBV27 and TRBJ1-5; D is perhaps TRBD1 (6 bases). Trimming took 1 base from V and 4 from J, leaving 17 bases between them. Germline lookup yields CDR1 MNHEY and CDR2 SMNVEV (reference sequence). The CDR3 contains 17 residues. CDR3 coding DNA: TGTGCCAGCAGTTTATGGGGGGGCATCGAAAAAAATCAGCCCCAGCATTTT. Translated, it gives CASSLWGGIEKNQPQHF.

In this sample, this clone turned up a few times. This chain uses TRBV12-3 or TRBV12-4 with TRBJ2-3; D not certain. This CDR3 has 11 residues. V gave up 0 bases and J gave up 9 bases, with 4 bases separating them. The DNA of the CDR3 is TGTGCCAGCAGTTTAGCGGACACGCAGTATTTT. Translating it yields CASSLADTQYF.

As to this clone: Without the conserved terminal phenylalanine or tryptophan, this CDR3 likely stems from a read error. The CDR3 nucleotides read TGTGCCTGGAGGACAGGGACTTTAGGCTACACCTCC. Encoded protein: CAWRTGTLGYTS. The gene calls are TRBV30 and TRBJ1-2, with 7 bases identical to TRBD1. The germline V gene encodes CDR1 GTSNPN and CDR2 SVGIG (reference sequence). This CDR3 spans 12 amino acids. V shed 3 bases and J 8 bases; nucleotides not matched to a gene: 6.

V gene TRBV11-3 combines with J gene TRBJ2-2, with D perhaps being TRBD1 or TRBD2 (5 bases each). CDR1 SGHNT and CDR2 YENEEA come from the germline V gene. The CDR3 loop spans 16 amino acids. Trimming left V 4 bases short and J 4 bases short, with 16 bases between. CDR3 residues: CASSWGGAGSTGELFF. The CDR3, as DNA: TGTGCCAGCAGCTGGGGTGGGGCAGGGAGCACCGGGGAGCTGTTTTTT. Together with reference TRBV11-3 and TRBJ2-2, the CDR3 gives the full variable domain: EAGVVQSPRYKIIEKKQPVAFWCNPISGHNTLYWYLQNLGQGPELLIRYENEEAVDDSQLPKDRFSAERLKGVDSTLKIQPAELGDSAVYLCASSWGGAGSTGELFFGEGSRLTVL.

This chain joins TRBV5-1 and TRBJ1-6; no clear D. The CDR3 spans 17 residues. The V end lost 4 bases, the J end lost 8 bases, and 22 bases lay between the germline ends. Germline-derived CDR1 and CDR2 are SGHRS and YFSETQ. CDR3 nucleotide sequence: TGCGCCAGCAGCCAATCTACAGAACCCTTCCAGGATTCACCCCTCCACTTT. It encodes CASSQSTEPFQDSPLHF.

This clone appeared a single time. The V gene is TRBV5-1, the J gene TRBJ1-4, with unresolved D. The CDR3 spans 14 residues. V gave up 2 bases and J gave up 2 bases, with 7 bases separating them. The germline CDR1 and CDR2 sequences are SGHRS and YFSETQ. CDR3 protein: CASSFQGTNEKLFF. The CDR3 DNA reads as TGCGCCAGCAGCTTTCAAGGGACTAATGAAAAACTGTTTTTT.

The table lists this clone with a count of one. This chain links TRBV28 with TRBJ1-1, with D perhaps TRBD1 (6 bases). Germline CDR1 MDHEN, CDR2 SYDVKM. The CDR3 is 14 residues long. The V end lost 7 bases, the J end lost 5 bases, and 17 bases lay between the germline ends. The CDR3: CASIEWGAKTEAFF. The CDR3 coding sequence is TGTGCCAGCATCGAGTGGGGGGCGAAGACTGAAGCTTTCTTT. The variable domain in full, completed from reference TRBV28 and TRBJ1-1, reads DVKVTQSSRYLVKRTGEKVFLECVQDMDHENMFWYRQDPGLGLRLIYFSYDVKMKEKGDIPEGYSVSREKKERFSLILESASTNQTSMYLCASIEWGAKTEAFFGQGTRLTVV.

CDR3 residues: CASSEYRGATEAFF. DNA for the CDR3: TGCGCCAGCAGTGAGTACCGGGGTGCGACTGAAGCTTTCTTT. The chain is built from TRBV10-1 and TRBJ1-1; no firm D call. CDR1 and CDR2 from the germline V gene are WNHNN and SYGVQD (reference sequence). V lost 1 base, J lost 5 bases, and 11 bases lay in between. This CDR3 has 14 amino acids.

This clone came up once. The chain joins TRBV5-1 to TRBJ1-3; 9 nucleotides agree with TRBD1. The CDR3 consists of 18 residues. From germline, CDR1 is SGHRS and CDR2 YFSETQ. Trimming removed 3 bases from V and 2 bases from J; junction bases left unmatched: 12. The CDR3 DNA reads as TGCGCCAGCAGCTGGACCCCACAGGGGGCCGGGGCTGGAAACACCATATATTTT. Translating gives CASSWTPQGAGAGNTIYF.